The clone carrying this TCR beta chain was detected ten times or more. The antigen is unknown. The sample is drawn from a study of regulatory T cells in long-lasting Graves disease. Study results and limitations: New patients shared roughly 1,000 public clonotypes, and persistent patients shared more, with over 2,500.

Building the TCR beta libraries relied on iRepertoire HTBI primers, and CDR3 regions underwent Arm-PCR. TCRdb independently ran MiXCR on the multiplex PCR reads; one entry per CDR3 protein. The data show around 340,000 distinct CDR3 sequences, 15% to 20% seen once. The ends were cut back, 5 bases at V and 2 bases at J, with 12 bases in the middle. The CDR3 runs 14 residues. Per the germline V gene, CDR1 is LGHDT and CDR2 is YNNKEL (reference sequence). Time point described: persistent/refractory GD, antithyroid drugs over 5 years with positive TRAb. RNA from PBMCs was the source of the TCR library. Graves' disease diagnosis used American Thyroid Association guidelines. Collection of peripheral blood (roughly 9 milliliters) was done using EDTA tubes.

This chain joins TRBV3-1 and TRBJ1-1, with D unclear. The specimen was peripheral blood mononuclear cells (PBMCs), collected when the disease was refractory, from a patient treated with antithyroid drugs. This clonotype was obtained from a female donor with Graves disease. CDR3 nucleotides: TGTGCCAGCAGCGACGTCGCGGGCAACACTGAAGCTTTCTTT. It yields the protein CASSDVAGNTEAFF.